This TCR beta chain was captured in a study of response to subunit inactivated influenza vaccine. MiXCR was run by TCRdb on the RT-PCR reads, yielding one entry per CDR3 protein. The sample has 550,000 to 650,000 distinct CDR3 sequences, approximately 12% seen once. This CDR3 region has 13 residues. Trimming cost V 0 bases and J 10 bases, with 8 bases left between them. Germline CDR1 is SGHKS and CDR2 is YYEKEE (reference sequence). Study-wide results and caveats: Authors suggested that a seasonal influenza vaccination recruits few new T cells each time.

Points on this clonotype: Antigen: not known.

The clonotype comes from a middle-aged man who received an inactivated influenza vaccine. V gene TRBV5-5 combines with J gene TRBJ1-6; D ambiguous. The sequenced sample was PBMCs from blood, obtained on the day of vaccination. CDR3 nucleotide sequence: TGTGCCAGCAGCTTGGAATGGGAGTCACCCCTCCACTTT. Its translation is CASSLEWESPLHF.